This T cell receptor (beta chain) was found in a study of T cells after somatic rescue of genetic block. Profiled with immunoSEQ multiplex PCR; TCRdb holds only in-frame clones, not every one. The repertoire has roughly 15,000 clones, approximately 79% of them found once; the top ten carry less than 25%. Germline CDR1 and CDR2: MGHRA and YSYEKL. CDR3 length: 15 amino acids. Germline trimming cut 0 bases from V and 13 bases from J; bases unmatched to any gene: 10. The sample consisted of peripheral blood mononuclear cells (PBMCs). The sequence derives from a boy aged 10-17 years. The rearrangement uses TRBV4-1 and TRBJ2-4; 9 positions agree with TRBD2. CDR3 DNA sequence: TGCGCCAGCAGCCAAGATATCGGGACTAGCCTAAGCCAGTACTTC. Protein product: CASSQDIGTSLSQYF.